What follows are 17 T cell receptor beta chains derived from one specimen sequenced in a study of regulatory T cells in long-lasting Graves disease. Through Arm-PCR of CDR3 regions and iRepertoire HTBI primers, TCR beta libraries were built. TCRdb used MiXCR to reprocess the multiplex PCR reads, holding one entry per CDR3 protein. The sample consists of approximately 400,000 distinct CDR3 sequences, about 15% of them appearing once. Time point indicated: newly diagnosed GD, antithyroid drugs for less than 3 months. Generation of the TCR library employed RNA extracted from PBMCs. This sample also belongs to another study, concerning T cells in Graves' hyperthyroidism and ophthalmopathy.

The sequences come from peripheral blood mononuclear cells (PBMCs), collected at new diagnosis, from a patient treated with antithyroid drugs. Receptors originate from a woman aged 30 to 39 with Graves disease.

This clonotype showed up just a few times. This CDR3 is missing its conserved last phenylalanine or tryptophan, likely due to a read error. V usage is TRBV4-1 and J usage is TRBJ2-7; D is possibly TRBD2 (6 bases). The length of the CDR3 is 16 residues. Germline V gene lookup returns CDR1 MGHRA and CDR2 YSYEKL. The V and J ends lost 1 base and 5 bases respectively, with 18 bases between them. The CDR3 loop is CASSQVPGREGDEQYL. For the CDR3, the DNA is TGCGCCAGCAGCCAAGTTCCCGGGCGGGAAGGCGACGAGCAGTACCTC.

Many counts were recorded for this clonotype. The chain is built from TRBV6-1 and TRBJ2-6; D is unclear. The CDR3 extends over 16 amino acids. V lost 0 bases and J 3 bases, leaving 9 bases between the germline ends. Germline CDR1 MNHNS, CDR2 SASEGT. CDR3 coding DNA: TGTGCCAGCAGTGAAGCGGGGTGGTATGGGGCCAACGTCCTGACTTTC. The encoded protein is CASSEAGWYGANVLTF.

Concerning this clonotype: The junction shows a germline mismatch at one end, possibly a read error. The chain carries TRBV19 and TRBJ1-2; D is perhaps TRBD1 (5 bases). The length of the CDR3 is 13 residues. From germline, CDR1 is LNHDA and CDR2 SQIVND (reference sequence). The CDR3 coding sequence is TGTGCCAGTAGTCCCTACACTACAGGTGGCTACGCCTTC. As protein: CASSPYTTGGYAF.

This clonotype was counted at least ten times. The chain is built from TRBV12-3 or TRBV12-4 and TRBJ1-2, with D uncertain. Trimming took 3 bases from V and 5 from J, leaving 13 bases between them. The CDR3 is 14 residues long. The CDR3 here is CASSLQDRRYGYTF. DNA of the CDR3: TGTGCCAGCAGTTTGCAGGACCGGCGGTATGGCTACACCTTC.

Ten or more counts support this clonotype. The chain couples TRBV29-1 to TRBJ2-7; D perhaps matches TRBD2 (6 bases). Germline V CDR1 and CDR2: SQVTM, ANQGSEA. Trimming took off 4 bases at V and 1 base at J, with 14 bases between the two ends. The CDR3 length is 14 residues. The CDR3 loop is CSVVRRGRSYEQYF. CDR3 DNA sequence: TGCAGCGTTGTCAGGCGGGGACGATCCTACGAGCAGTACTTC.

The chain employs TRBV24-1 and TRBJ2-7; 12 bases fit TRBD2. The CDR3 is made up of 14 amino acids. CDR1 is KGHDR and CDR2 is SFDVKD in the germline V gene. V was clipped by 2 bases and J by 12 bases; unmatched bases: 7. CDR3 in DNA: TGTGCCACCAGTGATTCGACTAGCGGGAGTACCCCGTACTTC. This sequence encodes CATSDSTSGSTPYF.

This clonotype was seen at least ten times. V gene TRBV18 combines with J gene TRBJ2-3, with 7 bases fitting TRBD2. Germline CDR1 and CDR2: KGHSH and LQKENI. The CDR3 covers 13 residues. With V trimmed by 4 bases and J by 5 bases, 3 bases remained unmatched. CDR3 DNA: TGTGCCAGCTCACGGGCTAGCGGAGATACGCAGTATTTT. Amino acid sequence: CASSRASGDTQYF.

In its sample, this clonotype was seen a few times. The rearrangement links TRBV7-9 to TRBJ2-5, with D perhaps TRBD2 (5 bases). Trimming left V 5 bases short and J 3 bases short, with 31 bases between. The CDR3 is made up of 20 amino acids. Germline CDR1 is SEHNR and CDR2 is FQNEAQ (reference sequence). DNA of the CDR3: TGTGCCAGCAGCCCCGACCGGGTCCAGCGGCCGCGTGGTCGAAAAGAGACCCAGTACTTC. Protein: CASSPDRVQRPRGRKETQYF.

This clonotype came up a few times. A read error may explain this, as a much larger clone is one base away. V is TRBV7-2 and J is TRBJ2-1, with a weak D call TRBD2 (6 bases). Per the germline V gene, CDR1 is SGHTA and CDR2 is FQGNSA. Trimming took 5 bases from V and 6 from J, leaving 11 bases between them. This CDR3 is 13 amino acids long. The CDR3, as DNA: TGTGCCAGCAGCCAGGGACTTTTCAATGAGCAGTTCTTC. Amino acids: CASSQGLFNEQFF.

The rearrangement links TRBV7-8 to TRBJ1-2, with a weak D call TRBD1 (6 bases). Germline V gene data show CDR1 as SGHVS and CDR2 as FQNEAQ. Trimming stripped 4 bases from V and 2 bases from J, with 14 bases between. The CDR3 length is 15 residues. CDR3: CASSSLRGTNYGYTF. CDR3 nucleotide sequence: TGTGCCAGCAGCTCACTCAGGGGTACAAACTATGGCTACACCTTC.

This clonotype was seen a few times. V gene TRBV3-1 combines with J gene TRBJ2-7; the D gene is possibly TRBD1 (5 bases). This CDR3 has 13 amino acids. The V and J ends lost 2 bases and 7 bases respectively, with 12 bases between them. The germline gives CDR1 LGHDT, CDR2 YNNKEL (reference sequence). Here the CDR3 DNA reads TGTGCCAGCAGCCAAATGGGGCAGTTGGAGCAGTACTTC. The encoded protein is CASSQMGQLEQYF.

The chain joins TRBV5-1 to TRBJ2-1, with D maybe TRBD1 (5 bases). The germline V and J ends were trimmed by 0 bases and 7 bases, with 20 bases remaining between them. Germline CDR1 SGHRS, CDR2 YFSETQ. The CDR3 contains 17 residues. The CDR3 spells CASSLEAAGFYRNEQFF. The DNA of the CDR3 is TGCGCCAGCAGCTTGGAGGCGGCAGGGTTCTATCGTAATGAGCAGTTCTTC.

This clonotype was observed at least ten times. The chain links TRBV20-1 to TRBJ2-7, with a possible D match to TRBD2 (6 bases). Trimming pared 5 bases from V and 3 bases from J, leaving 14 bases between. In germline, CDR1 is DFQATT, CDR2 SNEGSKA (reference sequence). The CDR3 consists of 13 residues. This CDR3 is CSAQGGIDYEQYF. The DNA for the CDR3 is TGCAGTGCTCAAGGCGGGATAGACTACGAGCAGTACTTC.

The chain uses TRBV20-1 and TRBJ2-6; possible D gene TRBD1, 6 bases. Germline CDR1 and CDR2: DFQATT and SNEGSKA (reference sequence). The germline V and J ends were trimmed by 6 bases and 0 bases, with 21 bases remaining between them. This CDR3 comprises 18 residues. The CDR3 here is CSAKDSSTPLSGANVLTF. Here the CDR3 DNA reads TGCAGTGCCAAGGACAGTTCAACCCCCCTCTCTGGGGCCAACGTCCTGACTTTC.

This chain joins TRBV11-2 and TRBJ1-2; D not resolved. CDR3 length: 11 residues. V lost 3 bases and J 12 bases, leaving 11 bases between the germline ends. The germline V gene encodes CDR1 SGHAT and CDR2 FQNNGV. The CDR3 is CASSLGNANTF. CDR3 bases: TGTGCCAGCAGCTTGGGGAACGCGAACACCTTC.

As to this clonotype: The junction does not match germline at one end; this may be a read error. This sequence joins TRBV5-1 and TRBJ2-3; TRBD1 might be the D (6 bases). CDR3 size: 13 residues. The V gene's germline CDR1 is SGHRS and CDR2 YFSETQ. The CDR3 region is CASSLQGSDAQYF. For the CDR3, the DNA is TGCGCCAGCAGCTTACAGGGATCAGATGCGCAGTATTTT.

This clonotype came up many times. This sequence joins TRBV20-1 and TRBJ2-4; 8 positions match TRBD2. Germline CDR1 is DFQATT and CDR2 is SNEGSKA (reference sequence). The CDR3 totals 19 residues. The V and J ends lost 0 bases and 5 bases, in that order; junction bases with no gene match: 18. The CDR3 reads CSARDPPARGLESQNIQYF. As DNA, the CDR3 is TGCAGTGCTAGAGACCCTCCGGCCAGGGGACTAGAAAGCCAAAACATTCAGTACTTC.